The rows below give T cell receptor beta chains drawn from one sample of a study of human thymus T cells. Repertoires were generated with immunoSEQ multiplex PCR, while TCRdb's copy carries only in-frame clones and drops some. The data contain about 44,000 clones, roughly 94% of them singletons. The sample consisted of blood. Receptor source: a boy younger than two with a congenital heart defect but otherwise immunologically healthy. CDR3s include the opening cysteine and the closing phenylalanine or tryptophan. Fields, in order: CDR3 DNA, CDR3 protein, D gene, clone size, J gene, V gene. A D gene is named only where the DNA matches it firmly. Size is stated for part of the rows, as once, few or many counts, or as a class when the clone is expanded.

TGCAGCGCCGGGACAGCCCTGGGCACTGAAGCTTTCTTT | CSAGTALGTEAFF | TRBD1 | - | TRBJ1-1 | TRBV29-1
TGTGCCAGCAGAACCCGTCCCGGGACAGGACCCTACGAGCAGTACTTC | CASRTRPGTGPYEQYF | TRBD1 | - | TRBJ2-7 | TRBV7-8
TGTGCCAGTAGTAAGGGGGTTGGAATGAACACTGAAGCTTTCTTT | CASSKGVGMNTEAFF | - | few | TRBJ1-1 | TRBV19
TGTGCCAGCAGTGAATTCGCGGGGGGTACCACAGATACGCAGTATTTT | CASSEFAGGTTDTQYF | TRBD2 | - | TRBJ2-3 | TRBV6-1
TGTGCCAGCAGTGAAGGGGCAGCAACTAATGAAAAACTGTTTTTT | CASSEGAATNEKLFF | - | - | TRBJ1-4 | TRBV6-1
TGTGCCAGCAGTAAAGAGACCCAGTACTTC | CASSKETQYF | - | - | TRBJ2-5 | TRBV6-6
TGTGCCAGCAGACTACTAGCGGGGGGTCACTCCTACGAGCAGTACTTC | CASRLLAGGHSYEQYF | TRBD2 | - | TRBJ2-7 | TRBV2
TGTGCCAGCAGCCTGACACTAGCCAAAAACATTCAGTACTTC | CASSLTLAKNIQYF | - | once | TRBJ2-4 | TRBV7-2
TGTGCCAGCAGCGTAGGTCCGAACACTGAAGCTTTCTTT | CASSVGPNTEAFF | - | - | TRBJ1-1 | TRBV9
TGTGCCAGCAGCCCTCGTCGCAGCACAGATACGCAGTATTTT | CASSPRRSTDTQYF | - | - | TRBJ2-3 | TRBV11-2
TGTGCCAGCAGCGCCCAGGGAAAATTGGAGACCCAGTACTTC | CASSAQGKLETQYF | - | - | TRBJ2-5 | TRBV9
TGTGCCAGCAGCCCCGGGACACACTATAATTCACCCCTCCACTTT | CASSPGTHYNSPLHF | - | - | TRBJ1-6 | TRBV9
TGTGCCAGCAGGCGAGGGTGGGAGCAGTACTTC | CASRRGWEQYF | - | - | TRBJ2-7 | TRBV2
TGTGCCAGCAGCGTAACAGGGGGAGCTGAAGCTTTCTTT | CASSVTGGAEAFF | TRBD1 | - | TRBJ1-1 | TRBV2
TGTGCCACCAGCAGAGATGGCGGGACCTACGAGCAGTACTTC | CATSRDGGTYEQYF | - | - | TRBJ2-7 | TRBV15
TGCGCCAGCAGCTCCGGACACCAAGAGACCCAGTACTTC | CASSSGHQETQYF | - | - | TRBJ2-5 | TRBV5-1
TGCAGCGTTGAACTTACAGGGGAGGGTGAAGCTTTCTTT | CSVELTGEGEAFF | TRBD1 | - | TRBJ1-1 | TRBV29-1
TGTGCCAGCAGCCCTAGACAGGGGCGAAATGAGCAGTTCTTC | CASSPRQGRNEQFF | TRBD1 | once | TRBJ2-1 | TRBV7-2
TGTGCCATCAGTGGTCCTAGCGGGGGGCCCACAGATACGCAGTATTTT | CAISGPSGGPTDTQYF | TRBD2 | - | TRBJ2-3 | TRBV10-3
TGCGCCAGCAGTCAAGAGACAGGGGAGTACAATGAGCAGTTCTTC | CASSQETGEYNEQFF | TRBD1 | - | TRBJ2-1 | TRBV23-1
TGTGCCACCACTCTCTACGCTAGCGGGGCAGATACGCAGTATTTT | CATTLYASGADTQYF | TRBD2 | - | TRBJ2-3 | TRBV27
TGCGCCAGCAGCTTGACAGGGGGCGCAGATACGCAGTATTTT | CASSLTGGADTQYF | TRBD1 | - | TRBJ2-3 | TRBV5-1
TGTGCCATCAGTACCCCGGGCCCAAAGAGAGAGACCCAGTACTTC | CAISTPGPKRETQYF | - | - | TRBJ2-5 | TRBV10-3
TGTGCCATCAGTGAGTCGACAGTACTTTACAATGAGCAGTTCTTC | CAISESTVLYNEQFF | - | - | TRBJ2-1 | TRBV10-3
TGCAGCGTTGGAAGGCTAGCGGGGGGCAAGGAGACCCAGTACTTC | CSVGRLAGGKETQYF | TRBD2 | - | TRBJ2-5 | TRBV29-1
TGTGCCAGCAGCCAAGAGGACGGAACCTACGAGCAGTACTTC | CASSQEDGTYEQYF | - | - | TRBJ2-7 | TRBV4-2
TGTGCCAGCAGACCTTCGGACGGGGGGAACATTCAGTACTTC | CASRPSDGGNIQYF | TRBD2 | - | TRBJ2-4 | TRBV28
TGTGCCAGCTCTCCGGGGGGATCCTACAATGAGCAGTTCTTC | CASSPGGSYNEQFF | TRBD2 | once | TRBJ2-1 | TRBV9
TGTGCCAGCAGCTTACCGGGGGCAGAGACCCAGTACTTC | CASSLPGAETQYF | - | - | TRBJ2-5 | TRBV7-9
TGTGCCAGCAGCACGTACGCTTGGGCCGACGAGCAGTACTTC | CASSTYAWADEQYF | - | - | TRBJ2-7 | TRBV11-2
TGTGCCAGCAGCTGGGGACCCGGGACAGGGGGCCACGAGCAGTACTTC | CASSWGPGTGGHEQYF | TRBD1 | - | TRBJ2-7 | TRBV5-4
TGCAGCGTGGCGGGACAGGGGGCAAAAGGCTACACCTTC | CSVAGQGAKGYTF | TRBD1 | - | TRBJ1-2 | TRBV29-1
TGTGCCAGCAGTTCGACAGGGCTGGACGGGGAGCTGTTTTTT | CASSSTGLDGELFF | TRBD1 | - | TRBJ2-2 | TRBV28
TGTGCCAGCAGCCGCGCGGCTAGCGCTTACTACGAGCAGTACTTC | CASSRAASAYYEQYF | - | - | TRBJ2-7 | TRBV6-5
TGTGCCAGCAGCGGGGACAGGGGACCAGAGACCCAGTACTTC | CASSGDRGPETQYF | TRBD1 | - | TRBJ2-5 | TRBV2
TGTGCCAGCAGCCCCGTCATGGACAGGGGCACTGAAGCTTTCTTT | CASSPVMDRGTEAFF | TRBD1 | once | TRBJ1-1 | TRBV4-2
TGTGCCAGCAGCCAAGAAGAATCGGGATACGAGCAGTACTTC | CASSQEESGYEQYF | - | few | TRBJ2-7 | TRBV4-2
TGTGCCAGCAGTTTACAGGGAAAAACTGAAGCTTTCTTT | CASSLQGKTEAFF | - | - | TRBJ1-1 | TRBV28
TGTGCCAGCAGCCAAAGGCGGGGTGCTGGCGTAACCTACGAGCAGTACTTC | CASSQRRGAGVTYEQYF | - | - | TRBJ2-7 | TRBV7-8
TGTGCCAGCAGTCCCGGGACTAGCGGGTACGAGCAGTACTTC | CASSPGTSGYEQYF | TRBD2 | - | TRBJ2-7 | TRBV7-2
TGCGCCAGCAGCTCCTCGGGCGGAAGCACAGATACGCAGTATTTT | CASSSSGGSTDTQYF | - | - | TRBJ2-3 | TRBV5-1